This T cell receptor beta chain is drawn from a study of graft-versus-host responses after intestinal transplantation. As to this clone: What it binds is not known.

The CDR3 sequence is 17 residues long. Germline CDR1 is MNHNS and CDR2 is SASEGT. Trimming took 2 bases from V and 4 from J; bases not matched to a gene: 9. Libraries were prepared by immunoSEQ multiplex PCR; TCRdb keeps only in-frame clonotypes and omits some of them. The sample includes 85,000 to 100,000 clones, roughly nine tenths of them seen just once. Sample: unstimulated CD4+ T cells sorted from spleen or lymph node cells, taken before intestinal transplant. This clonotype was sampled from a human donor who received an intestinal transplant. This chain connects TRBV6-1 to TRBJ2-3; 10 nucleotides match TRBD1. CDR3 loop: CASSELTGGARADTQYF. CDR3 in DNA: TGTGCCAGCAGTGAATTGACAGGGGGCGCTCGGGCAGATACGCAGTATTTT.